This TCR beta chain derives from a study of blood T cell repertoires in COVID-19. Study details: The origin of the acute and convalescent COVID-19 samples was the United States, Italy and Spain. T cells, B-cell-depleted T cells, or PBMCs supplied cDNA or gDNA.

As handled by the study authors: Cell counts per sample came from amplifying reference gene primers. Assay: immunoSEQ multiplex PCR; the TCRdb copy retains only in-frame clones and omits some. Clone size and V and J calls were adopted from that table, with D and trimming inferred from the DNA. The profile covers some 110,000 clones, with about nine tenths appearing a single time and 1.5% to 2% taken by the ten largest. Germline CDR1 reads GTSNPN; CDR2 reads SVGIG (reference sequence). The CDR3 sequence is 15 residues long. V lost 1 base and J lost 6, with 13 bases in between. This clonotype was obtained from a human donor with active COVID-19. The donor label of this sample is uncertain. Sequencing input: peripheral blood. The chain carries TRBV30 and TRBJ1-6, with a tentative D call TRBD1 (6 bases). The CDR3 DNA reads as TGTGCCTGGAGTGGGACACAGGGCCCTAATTCACCCCTCCACTTT. Amino acid sequence: CAWSGTQGPNSPLHF.